This T cell receptor (beta chain) was retrieved from a study of T cell clones after liver transplantation. Study background: Subjects received no induction therapy and standard immunosuppression until randomization at 12-24 months post-transplant.

Remarks on this clone: The antigen is not known.

The data were produced by immunoSEQ multiplex PCR, yet TCRdb's version contains in-frame clones alone and is incomplete. Here the sample spans under 90,000 clones, 75% to 90% being singletons. Germline V lookup: CDR1 SGHNT, CDR2 YYREEE (reference sequence). This CDR3 comprises 14 residues. V was clipped by 0 bases and J by 4 bases, with 9 bases between them. Whole-study results and caveats: Post-transplant, graft-donor-reactive CD4 TCRbeta sequences in blood dropped significantly in most of the 8 subjects. In two subjects, few donor cells limited the measurable donor-reactive repertoire.

CD3+CD4+ and CD3+CD8+ cells were FACS-sorted from thawed unstimulated PBMCs. This receptor was taken from a human donor who received a liver transplant. The chain carries TRBV5-4 and TRBJ2-3; no definite D call. The sample was CD4+ T cells from blood, taken before liver transplant. The DNA of the CDR3 is TGTGCCAGCAGCTTGGACGGGCCGGCAGATACGCAGTATTTT. Its protein is CASSLDGPADTQYF.